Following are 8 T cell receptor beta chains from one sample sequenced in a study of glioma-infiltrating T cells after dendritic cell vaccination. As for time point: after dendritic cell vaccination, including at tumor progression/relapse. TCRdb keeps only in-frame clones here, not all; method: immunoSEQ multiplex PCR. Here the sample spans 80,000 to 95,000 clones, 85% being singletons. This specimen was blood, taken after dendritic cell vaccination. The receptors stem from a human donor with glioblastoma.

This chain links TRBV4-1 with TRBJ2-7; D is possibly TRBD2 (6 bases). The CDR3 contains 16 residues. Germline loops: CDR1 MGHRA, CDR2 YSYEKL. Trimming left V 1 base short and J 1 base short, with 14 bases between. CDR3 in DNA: TGCGCCAGCAGCCAAGCTGGGGGGACTGGGTCCTACGAGCAGTACTTC. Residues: CASSQAGGTGSYEQYF.

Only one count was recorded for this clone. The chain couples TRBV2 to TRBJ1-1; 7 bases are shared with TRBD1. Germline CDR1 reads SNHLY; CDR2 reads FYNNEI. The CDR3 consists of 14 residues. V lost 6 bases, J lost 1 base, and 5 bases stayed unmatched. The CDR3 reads CASRFRGENTEAFF. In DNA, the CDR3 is TGTGCCAGCAGATTCAGGGGGGAGAACACTGAAGCTTTCTTT.

The CDR3 coding sequence is TGTGCCAGCAGCTTGTTCCGCCCGAGCTCCTATAATTCACCCCTCCACTTT. This gives the protein CASSLFRPSSYNSPLHF. The chain recombines TRBV5-6 with TRBJ1-6; D is uncertain. Germline lookup yields CDR1 SGHDT and CDR2 YYEEEE. The CDR3 loop spans 17 amino acids. V lost 1 base to trimming and J lost 0 bases, with 11 bases between them.

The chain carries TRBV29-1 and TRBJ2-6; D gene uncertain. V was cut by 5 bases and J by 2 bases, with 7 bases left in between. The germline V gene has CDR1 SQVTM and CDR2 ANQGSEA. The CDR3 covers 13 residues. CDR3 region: CSVPAAGANVLTF. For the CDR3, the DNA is TGCAGCGTTCCGGCGGCTGGGGCCAACGTCCTGACTTTC.

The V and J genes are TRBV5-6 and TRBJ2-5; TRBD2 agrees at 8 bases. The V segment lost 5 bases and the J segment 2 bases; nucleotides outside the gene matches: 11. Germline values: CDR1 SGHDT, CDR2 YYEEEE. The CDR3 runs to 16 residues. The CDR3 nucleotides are TGTGCCAGCAGGGAAACTAGCGGAGATCCGCAAGAGACCCAGTACTTC. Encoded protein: CASRETSGDPQETQYF.

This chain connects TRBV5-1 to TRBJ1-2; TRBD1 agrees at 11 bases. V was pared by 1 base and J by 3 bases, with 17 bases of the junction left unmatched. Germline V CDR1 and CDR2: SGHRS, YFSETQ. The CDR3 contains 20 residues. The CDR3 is CASSLYSGTGGDKGHYGYTF. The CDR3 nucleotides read TGCGCCAGCAGCTTGTACTCCGGGACAGGGGGGGATAAGGGTCACTATGGCTACACCTTC.

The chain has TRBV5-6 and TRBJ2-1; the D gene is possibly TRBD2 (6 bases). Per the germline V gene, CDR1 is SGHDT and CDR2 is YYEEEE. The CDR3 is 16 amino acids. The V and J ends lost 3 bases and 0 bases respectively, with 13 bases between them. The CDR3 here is CASSWTGDRSYNEQFF. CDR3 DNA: TGTGCCAGCAGCTGGACGGGGGATCGCTCCTACAATGAGCAGTTCTTC.

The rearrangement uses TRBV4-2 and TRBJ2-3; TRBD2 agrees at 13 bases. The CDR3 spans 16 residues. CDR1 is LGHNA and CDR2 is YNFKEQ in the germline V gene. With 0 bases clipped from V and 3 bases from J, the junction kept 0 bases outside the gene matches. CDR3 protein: CASSQELAGGTDTQYF. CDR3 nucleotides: TGTGCCAGCAGCCAAGAACTAGCGGGGGGGACAGATACGCAGTATTTT.